The clone carrying this T cell receptor (beta chain) was recorded once. This entry is derived from a study of blood T cell repertoires in COVID-19. Clones were sequenced by immunoSEQ multiplex PCR, and TCRdb holds only the in-frame ones, with some missing. The sample shows just over 50,000 clones, over 75% of them seen only once. Germline loops: CDR1 SGHRS, CDR2 YFSETQ. This CDR3 is built from 15 residues. V was shortened by 4 bases and J by 4 bases, with 12 bases between the two germline ends. The V call is TRBV5-1, the J call TRBJ2-6, with a tentative D call TRBD2 (5 bases). The source of this sequence is a human donor with active COVID-19. The donor label of this sample is uncertain. The sequenced material came from peripheral blood. The DNA for the CDR3 is TGCGCCAGCAGCCCGACTAAGCCCGGGGCCAACGTCCTGACTTTC. This gives the protein CASSPTKPGANVLTF.